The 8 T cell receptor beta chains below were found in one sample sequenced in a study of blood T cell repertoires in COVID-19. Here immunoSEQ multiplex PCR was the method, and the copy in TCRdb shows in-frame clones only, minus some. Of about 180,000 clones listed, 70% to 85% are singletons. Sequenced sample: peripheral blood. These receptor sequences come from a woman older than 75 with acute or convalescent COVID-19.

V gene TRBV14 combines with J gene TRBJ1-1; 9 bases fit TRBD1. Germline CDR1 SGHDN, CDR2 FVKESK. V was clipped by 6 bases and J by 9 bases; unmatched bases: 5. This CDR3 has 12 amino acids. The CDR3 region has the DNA TGTGCCAGCAGAGGACAGGGGTGGAAAGCTTTCTTT. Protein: CASRGQGWKAFF.

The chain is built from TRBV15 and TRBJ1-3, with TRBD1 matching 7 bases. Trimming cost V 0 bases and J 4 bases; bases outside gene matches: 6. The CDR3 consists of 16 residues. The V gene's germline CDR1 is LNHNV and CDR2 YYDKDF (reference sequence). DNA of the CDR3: TGTGCCACCAGCAGAGATCACAGGGGCTTAGGAAACACCATATATTTT. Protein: CATSRDHRGLGNTIYF.

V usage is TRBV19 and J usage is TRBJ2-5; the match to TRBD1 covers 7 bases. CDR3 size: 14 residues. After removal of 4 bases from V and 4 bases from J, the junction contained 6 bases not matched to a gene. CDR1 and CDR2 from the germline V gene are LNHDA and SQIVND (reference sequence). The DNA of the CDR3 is TGTGCCAGTAGTACTACAGGGGCGAGAGAGACCCAGTACTTC. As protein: CASSTTGARETQYF. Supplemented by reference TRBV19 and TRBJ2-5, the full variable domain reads DGGITQSPKYLFRKEGQNVTLSCEQNLNHDAMYWYRQDPGQGLRLIYYSQIVNDFQKGDIAEGYSVSREKKESFPLTVTSAQKNPTAFYLCASSTTGARETQYFGPGTRLLVL.

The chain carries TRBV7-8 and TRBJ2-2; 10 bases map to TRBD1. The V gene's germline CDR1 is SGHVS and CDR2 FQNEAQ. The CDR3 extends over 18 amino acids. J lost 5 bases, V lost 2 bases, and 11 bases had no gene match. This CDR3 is CASSLTGQGVLGTGELFF. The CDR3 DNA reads TGTGCCAGCAGCTTAACCGGACAGGGGGTTTTGGGTACCGGGGAGCTGTTTTTT.

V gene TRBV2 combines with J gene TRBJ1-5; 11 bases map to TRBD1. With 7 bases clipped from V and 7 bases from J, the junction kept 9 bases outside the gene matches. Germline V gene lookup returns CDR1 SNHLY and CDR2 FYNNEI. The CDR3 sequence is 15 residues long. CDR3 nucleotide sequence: TGTGCCAGCACTAGGACAGGGGGCGCAGGGCAGCCCCAGCATTTT. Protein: CASTRTGGAGQPQHF.

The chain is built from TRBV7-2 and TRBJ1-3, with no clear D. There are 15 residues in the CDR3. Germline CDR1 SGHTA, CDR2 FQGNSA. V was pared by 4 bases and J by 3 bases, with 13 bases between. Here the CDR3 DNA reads TGTGCCAGCAGCTCGGCCGGCGGGTTTGGAAACACCATATATTTT. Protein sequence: CASSSAGGFGNTIYF.

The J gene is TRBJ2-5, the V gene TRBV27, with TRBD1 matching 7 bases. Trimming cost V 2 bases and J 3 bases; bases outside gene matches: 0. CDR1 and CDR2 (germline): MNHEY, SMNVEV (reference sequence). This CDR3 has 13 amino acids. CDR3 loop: CASSLDREETQYF. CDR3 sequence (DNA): TGTGCCAGCAGTTTAGACAGGGAAGAGACCCAGTACTTC.

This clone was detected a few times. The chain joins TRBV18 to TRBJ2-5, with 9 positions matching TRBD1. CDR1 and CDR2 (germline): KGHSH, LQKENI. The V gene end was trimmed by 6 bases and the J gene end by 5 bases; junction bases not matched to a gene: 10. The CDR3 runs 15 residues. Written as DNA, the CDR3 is TGTGCCAGCTCCCCGAACAGGGGGCAAGGGGAGACCCAGTACTTC. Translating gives CASSPNRGQGETQYF.